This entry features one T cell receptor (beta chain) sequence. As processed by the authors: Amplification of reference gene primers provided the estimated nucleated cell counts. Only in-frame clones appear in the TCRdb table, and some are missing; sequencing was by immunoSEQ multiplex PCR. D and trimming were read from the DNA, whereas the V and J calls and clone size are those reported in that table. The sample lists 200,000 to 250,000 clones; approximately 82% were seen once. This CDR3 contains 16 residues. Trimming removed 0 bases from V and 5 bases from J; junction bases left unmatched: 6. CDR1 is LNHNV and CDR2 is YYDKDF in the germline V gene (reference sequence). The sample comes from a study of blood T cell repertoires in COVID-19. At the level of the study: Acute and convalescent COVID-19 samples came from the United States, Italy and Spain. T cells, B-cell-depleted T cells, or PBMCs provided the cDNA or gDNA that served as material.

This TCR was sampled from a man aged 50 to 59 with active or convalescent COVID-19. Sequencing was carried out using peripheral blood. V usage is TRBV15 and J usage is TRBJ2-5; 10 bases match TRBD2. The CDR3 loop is CATSRDLTSGLETQYF. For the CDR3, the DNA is TGTGCCACCAGCAGAGATCTGACTAGCGGGTTGGAGACCCAGTACTTC.